The present TCR beta chain was sequenced within a study of blood T cells in healthy people across ages. At the level of the study: Using template switching, researchers captured about one barcoded beta molecule for each two T cells.

Looked up from germline, CDR1 is LNHNV and CDR2 is YYDKDF (reference sequence). V shed 0 bases and J shed 2 bases, with 14 bases lying between them. The CDR3 length is 17 residues. This clonotype was counted a few times. The antigen remains undetermined. Study-wide results and limits: Roughly linear declines in TCR beta diversity per million T cells occurred with age.

Alongside a J-beta primer mix, a sample-barcoded 5' primer served in a second PCR lasting roughly 7 to 11 cycles. Every cDNA molecule carried a tag from a template-switch adaptor bearing 12 random nucleotides. TCRdb independently ran MiXCR on the 5' RACE reads; one entry per CDR3 protein. This sample yields over a million distinct CDR3 sequences, of which roughly 45% are seen a single time; over 15% belongs to the top ten. Sequenced: blood. This TCR derives from a woman aged 60-70 years in good health. The chain couples TRBV15 to TRBJ2-1; D ambiguous. The CDR3 sequence is CATSRELGPNTYNEQFF. For the CDR3, the DNA is TGTGCCACCAGCAGAGAGCTTGGCCCAAACACCTACAATGAGCAGTTCTTC.